Listed below are T cell receptor beta chains from one sample, sequenced in a study of response to subunit inactivated influenza vaccine. TCRdb re-called the RT-PCR reads through MiXCR, storing one row per CDR3 protein. The sample records about 310,000 distinct CDR3 sequences, just over 20% being singletons. The sample consisted of PBMCs from blood, taken less than 22 months after vaccination. All receptors come from a man between 50 and 69 years old who received an inactivated influenza vaccine. Each CDR3 is given with its conserved first and last residue. Fields, in order: clone size, J gene, V gene, D gene, CDR3 DNA, CDR3 protein. The D gene is left open where the match is weak. Clone size appears in some rows only: once, few, many, or a class for an expanded clone.

clone_size: NA; j_call: TRBJ2-1; v_call: TRBV20-1; d_call: TRBD1; cdr3_nt: TGCAGTGCCTGGACAGGCCTCGGGGATGAGCAGTTCTTC; cdr3_aa: CSAWTGLGDEQFF
clone_size: NA; j_call: TRBJ1-2; v_call: TRBV30; d_call: NA; cdr3_nt: TGTGCCTGGATTCTACGGCGGGACCGCTACACCTTC; cdr3_aa: CAWILRRDRYTF
clone_size: few; j_call: TRBJ2-3; v_call: TRBV5-1; d_call: NA; cdr3_nt: TGCGCCAGCAGCCCACTCTCCACAGATACGCAGTATTTT; cdr3_aa: CASSPLSTDTQYF
clone_size: many; j_call: TRBJ2-1; v_call: TRBV6-1; d_call: NA; cdr3_nt: TGTGCCAGCAGACCTAATGCTTGGAGCTCCTACAATGAGCAGTTCTTC; cdr3_aa: CASRPNAWSSYNEQFF
clone_size: NA; j_call: TRBJ2-3; v_call: TRBV20-1; d_call: NA; cdr3_nt: TGCAGTGCTAGAGATCCTCGGACAGCACCCACAGATACGCAGTATTTT; cdr3_aa: CSARDPRTAPTDTQYF
clone_size: NA; j_call: TRBJ1-2; v_call: TRBV12-3/TRBV12-4; d_call: TRBD1; cdr3_nt: TGTGCCAGCAGTTCTGACAGGGATGGCTACACCTTC; cdr3_aa: CASSSDRDGYTF
clone_size: few; j_call: TRBJ1-5; v_call: TRBV7-8; d_call: TRBD1; cdr3_nt: TGTGCCAGCAGCCCGGACAGGGGGGGGCACAATCAGCCCCAGCATTTT; cdr3_aa: CASSPDRGGHNQPQHF
clone_size: few; j_call: TRBJ2-5; v_call: TRBV4-3; d_call: TRBD2; cdr3_nt: TGCGCCAGCAGCTATCAAGCGGGGGGCCTGGAAGAGACCCAGTACTTC; cdr3_aa: CASSYQAGGLEETQYF
clone_size: many; j_call: TRBJ1-6; v_call: TRBV6-5; d_call: NA; cdr3_nt: TGTGCCAGCAGTTACTCGAAGAGCTCCTATAATTCACCCCTCCACTTT; cdr3_aa: CASSYSKSSYNSPLHF
clone_size: NA; j_call: TRBJ1-5; v_call: TRBV2; d_call: TRBD1; cdr3_nt: TGTGCCAGCAGTGCAGGGGGCCATCAGCCCCAGCATTTT; cdr3_aa: CASSAGGHQPQHF
clone_size: NA; j_call: TRBJ1-4; v_call: TRBV30; d_call: NA; cdr3_nt: TGTGCCTGGAGTCACCCGTGGGGGGCGACTAATGAAAAACTGTTTTTT; cdr3_aa: CAWSHPWGATNEKLFF
clone_size: NA; j_call: TRBJ1-6; v_call: TRBV10-3; d_call: TRBD1; cdr3_nt: TGTGCCAGCGGGACAGGGGAGGGATCACCCCTCCACTTT; cdr3_aa: CASGTGEGSPLHF
clone_size: once; j_call: TRBJ2-3; v_call: TRBV6-6; d_call: NA; cdr3_nt: TGTGCCAGCAGTTCGTACGCGGGGGATACGCAGTATTTT; cdr3_aa: CASSSYAGDTQYF
clone_size: few; j_call: TRBJ2-5; v_call: TRBV29-1; d_call: NA; cdr3_nt: TGCAGCGCTAAGCGGGTTAGCCAAGAGACCCAGTACTTC; cdr3_aa: CSAKRVSQETQYF
clone_size: few; j_call: TRBJ1-1; v_call: TRBV5-1; d_call: TRBD1; cdr3_nt: TGCGCCAGCAGCGCTGACAGGGCCACCCCCCGTCCTTTCTTT; cdr3_aa: CASSADRATPRPFF
clone_size: few; j_call: TRBJ1-5; v_call: TRBV28; d_call: NA; cdr3_nt: TGTGCCAGCAGGGTAACAGGGAACCGCAATCAGCCCCAGCATTTT; cdr3_aa: CASRVTGNRNQPQHF
clone_size: NA; j_call: TRBJ2-1; v_call: TRBV4-1; d_call: NA; cdr3_nt: TGCGCCAGCAGCCAAGAGCCAGATTTATACTATGAGCAGTTCTTC; cdr3_aa: CASSQEPDLYYEQFF
clone_size: few; j_call: TRBJ1-1; v_call: TRBV28; d_call: NA; cdr3_nt: TGTGCCAGCAGTTTGGGCAGCATGAACACTGAAGCTTTCTTT; cdr3_aa: CASSLGSMNTEAFF
clone_size: NA; j_call: TRBJ2-4; v_call: TRBV6-1; d_call: TRBD2; cdr3_nt: TGTGCCAGCAGTGAAGCGGGACTAGCGGGAGGTCAAAACATTCAGTACTTC; cdr3_aa: CASSEAGLAGGQNIQYF
clone_size: NA; j_call: TRBJ1-2; v_call: TRBV6-1; d_call: NA; cdr3_nt: TGTGCCAGCAGGAGAAGTCAGGACACCTATGGCTACACCTTC; cdr3_aa: CASRRSQDTYGYTF
clone_size: NA; j_call: TRBJ1-2; v_call: TRBV10-3; d_call: TRBD1; cdr3_nt: TGTGCCATCAGTGAGGGGGGACAGGATCGAGAGCTACGAGGCTACACCTTC; cdr3_aa: CAISEGGQDRELRGYTF
clone_size: NA; j_call: TRBJ2-1; v_call: TRBV7-2; d_call: NA; cdr3_nt: TGTGCCAGCAGCCTGGGGAGGCGGGGTCGGCAGTTCTTC; cdr3_aa: CASSLGRRGRQFF
clone_size: NA; j_call: TRBJ1-1; v_call: TRBV11-1; d_call: TRBD1; cdr3_nt: TGTGCCAGCACTAAGGGCGTACGACAGGGGGCTACCCCGAACACTGAAGCTTTCTTT; cdr3_aa: CASTKGVRQGATPNTEAFF
clone_size: few; j_call: TRBJ1-1; v_call: TRBV20-1; d_call: TRBD1; cdr3_nt: TGCAGTGCCGCAGGGGGCGTAAACACTGAAGCTTTCTTT; cdr3_aa: CSAAGGVNTEAFF
clone_size: many; j_call: TRBJ1-1; v_call: TRBV6-2/TRBV6-3; d_call: NA; cdr3_nt: TGTGCCAGCAGTTACTCTGCAGGCATGAACACTGAAGCTTTCTTT; cdr3_aa: CASSYSAGMNTEAFF
clone_size: NA; j_call: TRBJ1-1; v_call: TRBV28; d_call: NA; cdr3_nt: TGTGCCAGCAGTTTGTTCGTAGTCCGTGGCACTGAAGCTTTCTTT; cdr3_aa: CASSLFVVRGTEAFF
clone_size: few; j_call: TRBJ1-2; v_call: TRBV25-1; d_call: NA; cdr3_nt: TGTGCCAGCAGTGCCCAGGGGACCATAAGCTACACCTTC; cdr3_aa: CASSAQGTISYTF
clone_size: NA; j_call: TRBJ2-7; v_call: TRBV28; d_call: TRBD2; cdr3_nt: TGTGCCGGCAGTTTCATAGCGGGAGTGGGCGAGCAGTACTTC; cdr3_aa: CAGSFIAGVGEQYF
clone_size: NA; j_call: TRBJ2-5; v_call: TRBV20-1; d_call: TRBD2; cdr3_nt: TGCAGTGCCGACGCTCTCTCTAGCGGGGGGGCAGAGACCCAGTACTTC; cdr3_aa: CSADALSSGGAETQYF
clone_size: few; j_call: TRBJ1-2; v_call: TRBV12-5; d_call: NA; cdr3_nt: TGTGCTAGTGGTGACGAGGGGGTACGGTTCACCTTC; cdr3_aa: CASGDEGVRFTF
clone_size: few; j_call: TRBJ1-1; v_call: TRBV6-1; d_call: NA; cdr3_nt: TGTGCCAGCAGTGAAGGGACGGTGTTTAGAAGGTCGGTTGAAGCTTTCTTT; cdr3_aa: CASSEGTVFRRSVEAFF
clone_size: NA; j_call: TRBJ2-5; v_call: TRBV5-1; d_call: TRBD2; cdr3_nt: TGCGCCAGCAGCTTCAAGCTAGCGGGAGGCCAAGAGACCCAGTACTTC; cdr3_aa: CASSFKLAGGQETQYF
clone_size: NA; j_call: TRBJ1-5; v_call: TRBV28; d_call: NA; cdr3_nt: TGTGCCAGCAGTTCCACTAGGGGGAGACAGTATAGCAATCAGCCCCAGCATTTT; cdr3_aa: CASSSTRGRQYSNQPQHF
clone_size: few; j_call: TRBJ1-5; v_call: TRBV28; d_call: NA; cdr3_nt: TGTGCCAGCAGTTCCGGGACCTATCAGCCCCAGCATTTT; cdr3_aa: CASSSGTYQPQHF
clone_size: many; j_call: TRBJ2-7; v_call: TRBV27; d_call: NA; cdr3_nt: TGTGCCAGCAGCCCCGAGGGGCAAAGGGCGAGTTACGAGCAGTACTTC; cdr3_aa: CASSPEGQRASYEQYF
clone_size: many; j_call: TRBJ1-1; v_call: TRBV6-5; d_call: NA; cdr3_nt: TGTGCCAGCAGCCCCGGGTCTGAAGCTTTCTTT; cdr3_aa: CASSPGSEAFF
clone_size: few; j_call: TRBJ1-4; v_call: TRBV6-5; d_call: TRBD1; cdr3_nt: TGTGCCAGCACGTTGGGAGGACAGGGGGGAGAAAAACTGTTTTTT; cdr3_aa: CASTLGGQGGEKLFF
clone_size: few; j_call: TRBJ1-1; v_call: TRBV4-1; d_call: NA; cdr3_nt: TGCGCCAGCAGCCAAGAGGTCAGTTTGCGGGCTGAAGCTTTCTTT; cdr3_aa: CASSQEVSLRAEAFF
clone_size: NA; j_call: TRBJ1-2; v_call: TRBV18; d_call: TRBD1; cdr3_nt: TGTGCCAGCTCACCACCTACAGGGGGCGCAGTCTATGGCTACACCTTC; cdr3_aa: CASSPPTGGAVYGYTF
clone_size: NA; j_call: TRBJ2-1; v_call: TRBV5-1; d_call: TRBD2; cdr3_nt: TGCGCCAGCAGCTTGGGCGGGAGCTTACCACTCTACAATGAGCAGTTCTTC; cdr3_aa: CASSLGGSLPLYNEQFF
clone_size: NA; j_call: TRBJ1-3; v_call: TRBV5-6; d_call: TRBD1; cdr3_nt: TGTGCCAGCAGCCAACAGGGGAGCGCTGGAAACACCATATATTTT; cdr3_aa: CASSQQGSAGNTIYF
clone_size: NA; j_call: TRBJ2-7; v_call: TRBV7-2; d_call: NA; cdr3_nt: TGTGCCAGCAGCTTAAATGTCATCCAGGTATCGGCTGGCGAGCAGTACTTC; cdr3_aa: CASSLNVIQVSAGEQYF
clone_size: many; j_call: TRBJ2-5; v_call: TRBV28; d_call: NA; cdr3_nt: TGTGCCAGCAGTTTAAAGCTTCGCAGAGGAGGGTCGCAGACCCAGTACTTC; cdr3_aa: CASSLKLRRGGSQTQYF
clone_size: NA; j_call: TRBJ1-5; v_call: TRBV28; d_call: NA; cdr3_nt: TGTGCCAGCCAGCAGTTTTTCAGACTCGGAAGGAGCAATCAGCCCCAGCATTTT; cdr3_aa: CASQQFFRLGRSNQPQHF
clone_size: many; j_call: TRBJ1-3; v_call: TRBV3-1; d_call: NA; cdr3_nt: TGTGCCAGCAGCCAACCGACGGGGGCATCGGGAAACACCATATATTTT; cdr3_aa: CASSQPTGASGNTIYF
clone_size: many; j_call: TRBJ1-5; v_call: TRBV20-1; d_call: NA; cdr3_nt: TGCAGTGCTGTAGAGGGAAATCAGCCCCAGCATTTT; cdr3_aa: CSAVEGNQPQHF
clone_size: NA; j_call: TRBJ1-6; v_call: TRBV28; d_call: NA; cdr3_nt: TGTGCCAGCAGTTTTTTACGCCATGACAATTCACCCCTCCACTTT; cdr3_aa: CASSFLRHDNSPLHF
clone_size: NA; j_call: TRBJ2-3; v_call: TRBV30; d_call: NA; cdr3_nt: TGTGCCTGGAGTCTCCGTCAGACGCAGTATTTT; cdr3_aa: CAWSLRQTQYF
clone_size: many; j_call: TRBJ1-3; v_call: TRBV6-2/TRBV6-3; d_call: NA; cdr3_nt: TGTGCCAGCAGTTACTCGATGGCCTCTGGAAACACCATATATTTT; cdr3_aa: CASSYSMASGNTIYF